The 32 T cell receptor beta chains listed next were all sequenced from one sample in a study of CD4+ T cells in melanoma. TCRdb keeps only in-frame clones here, not all; method: immunoSEQ multiplex PCR. The sample consists of 120,000 to 150,000 clones, 85% to 95% of them appearing once. These receptor sequences come from a human donor with melanoma.

This clone showed up just a few times. The chain links TRBV7-6 to TRBJ2-7, with 7 bases identical to TRBD2. Germline assignment: CDR1 SGHVS and CDR2 FNYEAQ. The CDR3 has 16 amino acids. J gave up 6 bases and V 3 bases, and 14 bases lay outside the gene matches. Written as DNA, the CDR3 is TGTGCCAGCAGCTTTCTCAGCGGGGAGACGGGGGGCGAGCAGTACTTC. This encodes CASSFLSGETGGEQYF.

This rearrangement joins TRBV10-3 to TRBJ1-2; the match to TRBD1 covers 7 bases. The length of the CDR3 is 17 residues. The trim removed 6 bases at V and 0 bases at J, leaving 13 bases unmatched. The germline V gene encodes CDR1 ENHRY and CDR2 SYGVKD. Written as DNA, the CDR3 is TGTGCCATCAGGGCCCAACAGGGGCCCCTCACTAACTATGGCTACACCTTC. Protein: CAIRAQQGPLTNYGYTF.

This clone was counted a single time. The chain couples TRBV18 to TRBJ2-3; 10 nucleotides line up with TRBD2. The V gene end was trimmed by 3 bases and the J gene end by 4 bases; junction bases not matched to a gene: 7. From germline, CDR1 is KGHSH and CDR2 LQKENI. This CDR3 is 16 amino acids long. The CDR3 loop reads CASSPLSSGGADTQYF. Written as DNA, the CDR3 is TGTGCCAGCTCACCTTTATCTAGCGGGGGTGCAGATACGCAGTATTTT.

This clone was detected only once. The rearrangement joins TRBV18 to TRBJ2-1; TRBD2 agrees at 9 bases. Germline lookup yields CDR1 KGHSH and CDR2 LQKENI. The CDR3 contains 14 residues. The trim removed 6 bases at V and 8 bases at J, leaving 8 bases unmatched. Here the CDR3 reads CASSRGLAHDEQFF. The CDR3 coding sequence is TGTGCCAGCTCCCGGGGACTAGCCCACGATGAGCAGTTCTTC.

This chain joins TRBV7-2 and TRBJ1-6; no firm D call. The CDR3 extends over 13 amino acids. Trimming took 7 bases from V and 7 from J, leaving 11 bases between them. Germline V gives CDR1 SGHTA, CDR2 FQGNSA. In DNA, the CDR3 is TGTGCCAGCATAGGGCAGCGCAATTCACCCCTCCACTTT. Translating it yields CASIGQRNSPLHF.

This clone was counted a few times. CDR3 nucleotide sequence: TGTGCCAGCAGCTCACAATCAGGGTACCAAGAGACCCAGTACTTC. Translating gives CASSSQSGYQETQYF. This chain connects TRBV7-2 to TRBJ2-5, with D perhaps TRBD1 (5 bases). CDR1 is SGHTA and CDR2 is FQGNSA in the germline V gene. The CDR3 has 15 residues. V lost 4 bases to trimming and J lost 0 bases, with 12 bases between them.

The gene calls are TRBV11-2 and TRBJ1-5; D unclear. CDR1 is SGHAT and CDR2 is FQNNGV in the germline V gene. There are 14 residues in the CDR3. V lost 5 bases to trimming and J lost 3 bases, with 11 bases between them. In nucleotides, the CDR3 is TGTGCCAGCAGCGCGGGCCCTATCAATCAGCCCCAGCATTTT. Protein product: CASSAGPINQPQHF.

There are a few counts of this clone. The chain joins TRBV5-1 to TRBJ1-6, with D possibly matching TRBD1 (5 bases). The length of the CDR3 is 15 residues. In germline, CDR1 is SGHRS, CDR2 YFSETQ. V was clipped by 5 bases and J by 10 bases, with 19 bases between them. CDR3 bases: TGCGCCAGCAGTATACAGGACACTAGGAACTCACCCCTCCACTTT. Amino acids: CASSIQDTRNSPLHF.

The count of this clone is one. This sequence joins TRBV7-9 and TRBJ1-1, with TRBD1 matching over 8 bases. The CDR3 is made up of 15 amino acids. The V segment lost 5 bases and the J segment 0 bases; nucleotides outside the gene matches: 5. The germline V gene encodes CDR1 SEHNR and CDR2 FQNEAQ (reference sequence). CDR3 sequence reads: CASSTDRDMNTEAFF. The CDR3 nucleotides read TGTGCCAGCAGCACGGACAGGGACATGAACACTGAAGCTTTCTTT.

The rearrangement joins TRBV5-1 to TRBJ1-1; D is ambiguous. The germline V and J ends were trimmed by 0 bases and 6 bases, with 9 bases remaining between them. This CDR3 comprises 13 residues. Germline V gene sequence: CDR1 SGHRS, CDR2 YFSETQ. The CDR3 nucleotides are TGCGCCAGCAGCTTGGAGGGTTTATCTGAAGCTTTCTTT. Its protein product is CASSLEGLSEAFF.

The chain joins TRBV19 to TRBJ1-4; D may be TRBD1 (6 bases). The CDR3 totals 14 residues. From germline, CDR1 is LNHDA and CDR2 SQIVND (reference sequence). V was pared by 3 bases and J by 8 bases, with 13 bases between. The DNA for the CDR3 is TGTGCCAGTAGTATCTGGGGGCGCGGGGAAAAACTGTTTTTT. It translates to CASSIWGRGEKLFF.

This clone was observed once. The J gene is TRBJ2-3, the V gene TRBV9; 8 bases agree with TRBD2. The CDR3 is made up of 15 amino acids. V lost 0 bases, J lost 2 bases, and 2 bases stayed unmatched. CDR1 and CDR2 (germline): SGDLS, YYNGEE. CDR3 bases: TGTGCCAGCAGCGTAGCGGGGGGGAACACAGATACGCAGTATTTT. As protein: CASSVAGGNTDTQYF.

On this clone itself: Other DNA sequences of this sample code for an identical CDR3. The chain carries TRBV7-9 and TRBJ2-5; 7 nucleotides match TRBD1. The CDR3 contains 13 residues. The junction had 2 bases not matched to a gene; V was cut back by 2 bases and J by 5 bases. The germline CDR1 and CDR2 sequences are SEHNR and FQNEAQ (reference sequence). CDR3 DNA sequence: TGTGCCAGCAGCTTAAGACAGGGTGAGACCCAGTACTTC. Amino acids: CASSLRQGETQYF.

This clone appeared a single time. V and J are TRBV19 and TRBJ2-5; the D is unclear. V gave up 8 bases and J gave up 4 bases, with 5 bases separating them. This CDR3 spans 10 amino acids. Germline loops: CDR1 LNHDA, CDR2 SQIVND (reference sequence). The CDR3 DNA is TGTGCCAGTGGAATAGAGACCCAGTACTTC. This gives the protein CASGIETQYF.

The chain couples TRBV5-1 to TRBJ1-1; D may be TRBD1 (5 bases). Germline CDR1 reads SGHRS; CDR2 reads YFSETQ. Trimming left V 2 bases short and J 0 bases short, with 14 bases between. This CDR3 comprises 16 residues. The CDR3, as DNA: TGCGCCAGCAGCTTTTCCACGGGGCGGATGAACACTGAAGCTTTCTTT. Residues: CASSFSTGRMNTEAFF.

The rearrangement links TRBV14 to TRBJ2-7; D ambiguous. The CDR3 runs to 17 residues. Trimming shortened V by 4 bases and J by 3 bases, and 22 bases separated the two germline ends. Per the germline V gene, CDR1 is SGHDN and CDR2 is FVKESK. This CDR3 is CASSRGLPGPSHYEQYF. The CDR3 bases are TGTGCCAGCAGCCGCGGTCTTCCCGGACCTTCCCACTACGAGCAGTACTTC.

This chain links TRBV5-8 with TRBJ2-7; perhaps TRBD1 as D (6 bases). The length of the CDR3 is 12 residues. V lost 6 bases and J 3 bases, leaving 10 bases between the germline ends. Germline V gene lookup returns CDR1 SGHTS and CDR2 YDEGEE. The CDR3 loop is CASIEGVYEQYF. DNA of the CDR3: TGTGCCAGCATCGAGGGGGTCTACGAGCAGTACTTC. Full variable domain (outside the CDR3, taken from reference TRBV5-8 and TRBJ2-7): EAGVTQSPTHLIKTRGQQATLRCSPISGHTSVYWYQQALGLGLQFLLWYDEGEERNRGNFPPRFSGRQFPNYSSELNVNALELEDSALYLCASIEGVYEQYFGPGTRLTVT.

This clone came up once. This chain's CDR3 is CASSEGPKADTQYF. The CDR3 DNA reads TGTGCCAGCAGTGAAGGACCCAAGGCAGATACGCAGTATTTT. The chain is built from TRBV6-1 and TRBJ2-3; D is ambiguous. In germline, CDR1 is MNHNS, CDR2 SASEGT. V lost 1 base to trimming and J lost 4 bases, with 9 bases between them. The CDR3 is 14 amino acids.

The chain uses TRBV29-1 and TRBJ1-2; D unclear. The germline V gene encodes CDR1 SQVTM and CDR2 ANQGSEA. The ends were cut back, 5 bases at V and 2 bases at J, with 18 bases in the middle. CDR3 length equals 15 residues. The CDR3 spells CSVPLPKGTNYGYTF. The CDR3, as DNA: TGCAGCGTTCCTTTGCCCAAGGGAACGAACTATGGCTACACCTTC.

This clone was observed a few times. This chain uses TRBV5-6 with TRBJ2-3; a possible D gene is TRBD2 (5 bases). In germline, CDR1 is SGHDT, CDR2 YYEEEE. V dropped 1 base and J dropped 2 bases, with 11 bases sitting between them. This CDR3 has 15 amino acids. The CDR3 DNA is TGTGCCAGCAGCTTGCGGAGGCTCCACACAGATACGCAGTATTTT. Protein sequence: CASSLRRLHTDTQYF.

Of note for this clone: One end of the junction varies from germline; a read error may be responsible. The rearrangement joins TRBV10-3 to TRBJ1-1, with D hard to call. Germline CDR1 reads ENHRY; CDR2 reads SYGVKD. The CDR3 sequence is 14 residues long. The CDR3 here is CAISESSGNPEAFF. The CDR3 DNA reads TGTGCCATCAGTGAGTCTTCGGGGAACCCTGAAGCTTTCTTT.

The chain combines TRBV29-1 with TRBJ1-2; possible D gene TRBD1, 5 bases. The CDR3 runs to 16 residues. Trimming left V 0 bases short and J 8 bases short, with 22 bases between. CDR1 SQVTM and CDR2 ANQGSEA come from the germline V gene. The CDR3 spells CSVEERMGRGVRGYTF. The DNA for the CDR3 is TGCAGCGTTGAAGAACGGATGGGACGGGGGGTGCGGGGCTACACCTTC. The variable domain in full, completed from reference TRBV29-1 and TRBJ1-2, reads SAVISQKPSRDICQRGTSLTIQCQVDSQVTMMFWYRQQPGQSLTLIATANQGSEATYESGFVIDKFPISRPNLTFSTLTVSNMSPEDSSIYLCSVEERMGRGVRGYTFGSGTRLTVV.

The CDR3 spells CASSPRPLNQPQHF. Here the CDR3 DNA reads TGTGCCAGCAGCCCACGACCGCTGAATCAGCCCCAGCATTTT. This chain uses TRBV7-2 with TRBJ1-5; D uncertain. Trimming left V 5 bases short and J 4 bases short, with 12 bases between. This CDR3 comprises 14 residues. Germline CDR1 and CDR2: SGHTA and FQGNSA.

The V and J genes are TRBV20-1 and TRBJ1-2, with a tentative D call TRBD1 (5 bases). With 6 bases removed from V and 5 bases from J, the gap between germline ends came to 10 bases. Looked up from germline, CDR1 is DFQATT and CDR2 is SNEGSKA (reference sequence). The CDR3 runs to 11 residues. The CDR3 loop reads CSAHEGYGYTF. As DNA, the CDR3 is TGCAGTGCCCACGAGGGGTATGGCTACACCTTC.

The chain carries TRBV5-1 and TRBJ1-2; TRBD1 might be the D (5 bases). V lost 7 bases to trimming and J lost 1 base, with 20 bases between them. Germline V gene lookup returns CDR1 SGHRS and CDR2 YFSETQ. The CDR3 sequence is 16 residues long. The chain's CDR3 is CASRESTVPLNYGYTF. CDR3 nucleotide sequence: TGCGCCAGCCGGGAGTCGACAGTCCCCCTTAACTATGGCTACACCTTC.

The V and J genes are TRBV29-1 and TRBJ1-1, with a possible D match to TRBD1 (5 bases). The CDR3 has 13 residues. V dropped 2 bases and J dropped 3 bases, with 10 bases sitting between them. Germline lookup yields CDR1 SQVTM and CDR2 ANQGSEA. The CDR3 loop is CSVERGLDTEAFF. The CDR3 nucleotides are TGCAGCGTTGAAAGGGGACTTGACACTGAAGCTTTCTTT.

The CDR3 spells CASSLEGGTDTQYF. The CDR3, as DNA: TGCGCCAGCAGCTTGGAAGGTGGCACAGATACGCAGTATTTT. The chain links TRBV5-1 to TRBJ2-3; unclear D gene. Trimming stripped 0 bases from V and 1 base from J, with 6 bases between. CDR1 and CDR2 from the germline V gene are SGHRS and YFSETQ. This CDR3 spans 14 amino acids.

The chain uses TRBV19 and TRBJ2-4; tentatively, D is TRBD2 (5 bases). This CDR3 spans 17 amino acids. V lost 7 bases and J lost 3, with 22 bases in between. From germline, CDR1 is LNHDA and CDR2 SQIVND (reference sequence). This CDR3 reads CASTASRVGVGKNIQYF. Written as DNA, the CDR3 is TGTGCCAGTACCGCGTCGAGGGTCGGTGTTGGCAAAAACATTCAGTACTTC.

In nucleotides, the CDR3 is TGTGCCAGCAGCACGGCGGAAGCCTACGAGCAGTACTTC. Protein sequence: CASSTAEAYEQYF. The chain links TRBV5-8 to TRBJ2-7; D not certain. The germline V gene has CDR1 SGHTS and CDR2 YDEGEE. Trimming removed 4 bases from V and 2 bases from J, with 10 bases in between. This CDR3 is built from 13 residues.

The V and J genes are TRBV6-6 and TRBJ2-2, with D possibly TRBD2 on 5 matching bases. The V end was cut by 6 bases, the J end by 7 bases, with 15 bases between. The CDR3 is 14 residues long. Germline V gene lookup returns CDR1 MNHNY and CDR2 SVGAGI (reference sequence). DNA for the CDR3: TGTGCCAGCAGATCAGGCACCGCGGGCGGGGAGCTGTTTTTT. Protein product: CASRSGTAGGELFF.

V is TRBV6-5 and J is TRBJ2-7; a weak D match, TRBD2 (6 bases). This CDR3 is built from 14 residues. The germline V and J ends were trimmed by 2 bases and 3 bases, with 11 bases remaining between them. Germline values: CDR1 MNHEY, CDR2 SVGAGI. CDR3 amino acids: CASSYGHGGYEQYF. CDR3 bases: TGTGCCAGCAGTTACGGACACGGGGGCTACGAGCAGTACTTC.

This clone was picked up one time. The chain is built from TRBV6-1 and TRBJ2-7; tentative D call: TRBD1 (6 bases). CDR1 MNHNS and CDR2 SASEGT come from the germline V gene. CDR3 length: 13 residues. Trimming shortened V by 9 bases and J by 6 bases, and 18 bases separated the two germline ends. The CDR3 DNA sequence: TGTGCCAGTGAGCCAGGGGCCTCCACCGAGCAGTACTTC. Translating it yields CASEPGASTEQYF.